The following is a T cell receptor (beta chain) sequence with its context. The data stem from a study of cytomegalovirus exposure and HLA in healthy donors. Study-wide background: The 95 to 150 validation repertoires, a later analysis reported, used the same platform as the approximately 700 first-cohort repertoires.

Produced via immunoSEQ multiplex PCR; TCRdb's table is partial and in-frame only. There are roughly 65,000 clones in the sample; about 92% occur only once, and roughly 5.3% lies in the top ten. CDR1 is MNHNY, CDR2 SVGAGI, per germline (reference sequence). The CDR3 totals 13 residues. V was clipped by 7 bases and J by 3 bases, with 12 bases between them. The chain is built from TRBV6-6 and TRBJ1-1; D is unclear. The receptor was derived from a man between 18 and 29 years old in good health and CMV-seropositive. The source material was PBMCs. The CDR3 DNA reads as TGTGCCAGCAATAACGGGATAGACACTGAAGCTTTCTTT. Protein: CASNNGIDTEAFF.